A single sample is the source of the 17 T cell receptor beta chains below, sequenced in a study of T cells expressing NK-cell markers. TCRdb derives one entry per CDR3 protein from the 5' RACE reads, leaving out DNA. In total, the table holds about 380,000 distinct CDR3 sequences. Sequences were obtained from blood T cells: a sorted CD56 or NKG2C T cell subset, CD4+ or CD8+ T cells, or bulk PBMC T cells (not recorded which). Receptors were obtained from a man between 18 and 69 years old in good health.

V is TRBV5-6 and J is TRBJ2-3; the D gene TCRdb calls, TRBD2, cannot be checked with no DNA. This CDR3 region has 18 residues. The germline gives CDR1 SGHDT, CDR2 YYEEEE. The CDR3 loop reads CASSLGASGDLYTDTQYF.

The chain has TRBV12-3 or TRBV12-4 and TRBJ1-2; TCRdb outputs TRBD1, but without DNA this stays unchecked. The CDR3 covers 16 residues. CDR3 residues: CASIPASQDRSGGYTF.

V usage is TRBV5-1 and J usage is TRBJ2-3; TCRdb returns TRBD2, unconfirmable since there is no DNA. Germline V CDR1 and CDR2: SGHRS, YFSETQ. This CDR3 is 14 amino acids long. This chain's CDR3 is CASSGGDSTDTQYF.

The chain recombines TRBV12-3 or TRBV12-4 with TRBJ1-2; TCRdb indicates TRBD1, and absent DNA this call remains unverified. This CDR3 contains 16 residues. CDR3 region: CASSQAGQGVVYGYTF.

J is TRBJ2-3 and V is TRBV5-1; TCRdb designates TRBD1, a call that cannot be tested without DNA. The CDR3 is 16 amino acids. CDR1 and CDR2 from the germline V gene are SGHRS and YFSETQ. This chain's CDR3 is CASSLGRTGGSDTQYF.

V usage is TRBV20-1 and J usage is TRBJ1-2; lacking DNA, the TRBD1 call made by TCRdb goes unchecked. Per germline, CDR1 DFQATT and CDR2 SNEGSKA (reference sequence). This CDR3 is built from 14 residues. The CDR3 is CSAKTGQSGYGYTF.

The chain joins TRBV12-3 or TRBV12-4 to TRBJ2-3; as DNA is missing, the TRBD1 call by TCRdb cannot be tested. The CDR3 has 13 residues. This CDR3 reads CASSSRGTDTQYF.

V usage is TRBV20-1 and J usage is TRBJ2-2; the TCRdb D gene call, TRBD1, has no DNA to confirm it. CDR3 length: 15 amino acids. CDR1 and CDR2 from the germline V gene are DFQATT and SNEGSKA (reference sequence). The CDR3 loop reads CSARVGGRNTGELFF.

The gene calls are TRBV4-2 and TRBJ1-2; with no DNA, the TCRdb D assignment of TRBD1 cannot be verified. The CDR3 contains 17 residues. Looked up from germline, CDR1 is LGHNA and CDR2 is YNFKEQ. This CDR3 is CASSQDPDRFSPSGYTF.

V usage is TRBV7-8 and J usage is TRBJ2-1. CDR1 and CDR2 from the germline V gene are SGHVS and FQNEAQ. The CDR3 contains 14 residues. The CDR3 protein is CASSLAHGIDEQFF.

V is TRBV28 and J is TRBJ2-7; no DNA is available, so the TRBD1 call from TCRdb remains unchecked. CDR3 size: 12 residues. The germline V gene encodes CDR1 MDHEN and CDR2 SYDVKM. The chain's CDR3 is CASSPPSYEQYF. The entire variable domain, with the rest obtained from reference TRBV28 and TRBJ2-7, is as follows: DVKVTQSSRYLVKRTGEKVFLECVQDMDHENMFWYRQDPGLGLRLIYFSYDVKMKEKGDIPEGYSVSREKKERFSLILESASTNQTSMYLCASSPPSYEQYFGPGTRLTVT.

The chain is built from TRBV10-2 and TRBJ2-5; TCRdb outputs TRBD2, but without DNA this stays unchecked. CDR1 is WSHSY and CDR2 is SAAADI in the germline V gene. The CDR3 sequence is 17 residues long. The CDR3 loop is CASSESSGPLLQETQYF.

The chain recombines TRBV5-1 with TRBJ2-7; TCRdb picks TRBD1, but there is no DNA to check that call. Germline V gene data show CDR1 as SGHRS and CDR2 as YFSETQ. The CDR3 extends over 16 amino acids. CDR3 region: CASSLVLGTVPYEQYF.

This CDR3 reads CASSQTSGVVYEQYF. The gene calls are TRBV4-2 and TRBJ2-7; TCRdb picks TRBD2, but there is no DNA to check that call. The CDR3 sequence is 15 residues long. Germline V gene sequence: CDR1 LGHNA, CDR2 YNFKEQ.

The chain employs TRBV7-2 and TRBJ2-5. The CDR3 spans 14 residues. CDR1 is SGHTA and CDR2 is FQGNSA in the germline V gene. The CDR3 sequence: CASSLSGNQETQYF.

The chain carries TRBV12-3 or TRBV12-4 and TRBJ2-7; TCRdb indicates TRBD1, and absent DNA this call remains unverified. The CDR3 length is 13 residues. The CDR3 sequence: CASTIRDGNEQYF.

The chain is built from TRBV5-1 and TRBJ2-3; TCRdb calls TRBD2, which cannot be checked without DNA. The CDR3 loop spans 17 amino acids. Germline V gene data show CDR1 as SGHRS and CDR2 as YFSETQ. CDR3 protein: CASSLLAGAASTDTQYF.